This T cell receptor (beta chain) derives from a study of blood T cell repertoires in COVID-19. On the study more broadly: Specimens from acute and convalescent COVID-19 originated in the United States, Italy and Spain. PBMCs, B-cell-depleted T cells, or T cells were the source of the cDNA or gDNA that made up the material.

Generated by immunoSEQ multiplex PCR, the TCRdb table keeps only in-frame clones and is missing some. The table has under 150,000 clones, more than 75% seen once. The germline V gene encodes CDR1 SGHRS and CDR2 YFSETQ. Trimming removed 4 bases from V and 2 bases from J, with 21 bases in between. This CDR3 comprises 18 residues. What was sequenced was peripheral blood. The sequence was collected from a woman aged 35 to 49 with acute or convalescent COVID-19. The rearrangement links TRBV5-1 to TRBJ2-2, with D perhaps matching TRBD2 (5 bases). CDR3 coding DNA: TGCGCCAGCAGCCGGGGAGACTTGGGCCTCACCAACACCGGGGAGCTGTTTTTT. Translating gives CASSRGDLGLTNTGELFF.